The clone carrying this T cell receptor (beta chain) was observed a few times. What it binds is not known. As for the donors, each was a healthy bone marrow donor. The data are from a study of cytomegalovirus exposure and HLA in healthy donors. The study ran its PCR with 60 Vbeta and 13 Jbeta primers. The protocol was immunoSEQ multiplex PCR, while the TCRdb copy is restricted to in-frame clones and leaves out a portion. Of over 100,000 clones in the sample, around 86% were seen once. General study findings and limits: A later analysis linked a missense variant in DCLRE1C to the trimming of TCR beta V and J genes. Sequencing probably produced one cluster of sequence variants that were highly shared.

Germline CDR1 reads MNHNS; CDR2 reads SASEGT. The CDR3 spans 14 residues. The V and J ends lost 6 bases and 6 bases respectively, with 15 bases between them. The clonotype was recovered from a woman between 45 and 60 years old in good health and CMV-seropositive. The chain uses TRBV6-1 and TRBJ2-4; TRBD2 might be the D (6 bases). What was sequenced was PBMCs. The CDR3 region has the DNA TGTGCCAGCAGACCCCGACTAGTTGTAAACATTCAGTACTTC. Amino acid sequence: CASRPRLVVNIQYF.